This T cell receptor (beta chain) was found in a study of molecular identifiers for immune sequencing clone quantification. This CDR3 region has 15 residues. Trimming pared 5 bases from V and 5 bases from J, leaving 18 bases between. The V gene's germline CDR1 is MNHEY and CDR2 SMNVEV (reference sequence). Remarks on this clonotype: A read error is possible here, since a much larger clone lies one base away.

Each CDR3 protein gets one entry after TCRdb re-called the PCR reads with MiXCR. The sample yields a few hundred thousand distinct CDR3 sequences, about a fifth seen once. The rearrangement links TRBV27 to TRBJ1-1; D remains unclear. The specimen was naive CD8+ T cells from blood, with Jurkat cell RNA spiked in. As to subset: FACS-sorted CD8+CD4-CCR7+CD45RA+ naive T cells. The TCR was taken from a human donor in good health. Some libraries in this study had Jurkat cell RNA spiked in. CDR3 coding DNA: TGTGCCAGCAGTCCTGACGATCTGGGTTGGACTGAAGCTTTCTTT. This encodes CASSPDDLGWTEAFF.